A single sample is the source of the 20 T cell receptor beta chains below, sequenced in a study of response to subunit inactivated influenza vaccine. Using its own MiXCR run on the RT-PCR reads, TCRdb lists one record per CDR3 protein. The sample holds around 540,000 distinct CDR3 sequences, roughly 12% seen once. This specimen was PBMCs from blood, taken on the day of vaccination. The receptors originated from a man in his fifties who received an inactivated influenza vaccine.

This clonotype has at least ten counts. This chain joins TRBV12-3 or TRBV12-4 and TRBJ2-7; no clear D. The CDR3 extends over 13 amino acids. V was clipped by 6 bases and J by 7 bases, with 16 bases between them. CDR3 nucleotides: TGTGCCAGCAGCCCCGGGCTGAAGGCAGAGCAGTACTTC. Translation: CASSPGLKAEQYF.

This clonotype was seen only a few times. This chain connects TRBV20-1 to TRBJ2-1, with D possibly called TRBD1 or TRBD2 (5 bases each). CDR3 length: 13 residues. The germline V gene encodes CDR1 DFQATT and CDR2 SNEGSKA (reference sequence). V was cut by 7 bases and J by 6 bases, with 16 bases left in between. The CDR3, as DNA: TGCAGTGAAGAGGGGTCCTTAAGCAATGAGCAGTTCTTC. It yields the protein CSEEGSLSNEQFF.

CDR3 residues: CASSPGTGGSANEKLFF. In DNA form, the CDR3 reads TGTGCCAGCAGCCCCGGGACAGGGGGCTCGGCTAATGAAAAACTGTTTTTT. The gene calls are TRBV12-3 or TRBV12-4 and TRBJ1-4; 12 bases line up with TRBD1. This CDR3 contains 17 residues. V dropped 6 bases and J dropped 3; count of bases not matched to a gene: 8.

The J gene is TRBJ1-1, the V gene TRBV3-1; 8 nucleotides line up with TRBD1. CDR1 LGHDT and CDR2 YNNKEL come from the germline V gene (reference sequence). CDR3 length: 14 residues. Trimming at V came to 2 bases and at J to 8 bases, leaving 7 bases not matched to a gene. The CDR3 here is CASSQNVDRGEAFF. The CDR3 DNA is TGTGCCAGCAGCCAAAATGTAGACAGGGGAGAAGCTTTCTTT.

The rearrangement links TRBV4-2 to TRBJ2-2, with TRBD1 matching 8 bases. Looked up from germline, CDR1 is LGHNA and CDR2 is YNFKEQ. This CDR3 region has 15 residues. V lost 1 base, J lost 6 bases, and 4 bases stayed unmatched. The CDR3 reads CASSQVGGQAGELFF. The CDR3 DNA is TGTGCCAGCAGCCAAGTTGGGGGACAGGCCGGGGAGCTGTTTTTT.

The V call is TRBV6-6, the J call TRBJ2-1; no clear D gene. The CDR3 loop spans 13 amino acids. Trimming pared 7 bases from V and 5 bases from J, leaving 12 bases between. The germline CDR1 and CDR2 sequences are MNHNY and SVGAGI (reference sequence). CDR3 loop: CASNQVRNNEQFF. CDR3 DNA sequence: TGTGCCAGCAACCAAGTTAGGAACAATGAGCAGTTCTTC.

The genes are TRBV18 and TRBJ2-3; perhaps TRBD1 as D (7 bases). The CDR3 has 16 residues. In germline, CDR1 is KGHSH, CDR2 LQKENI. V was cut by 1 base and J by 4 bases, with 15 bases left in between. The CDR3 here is CASSPLIDREADTQYF. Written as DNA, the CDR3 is TGTGCCAGCTCACCACTGATTGACAGGGAGGCAGATACGCAGTATTTT. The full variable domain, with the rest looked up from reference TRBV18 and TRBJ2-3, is NAGVMQNPRHLVRRRGQEARLRCSPMKGHSHVYWYRQLPEEGLKFMVYLQKENIIDESGMPKERFSAEFPKEGPSILRIQQVVRGDSAAYFCASSPLIDREADTQYFGPGTRLTVL.

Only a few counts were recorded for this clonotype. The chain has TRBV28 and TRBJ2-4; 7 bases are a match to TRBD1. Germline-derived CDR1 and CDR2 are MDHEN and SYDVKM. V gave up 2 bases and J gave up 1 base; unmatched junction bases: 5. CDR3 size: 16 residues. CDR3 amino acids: CASSLRGGLAKNIQYF. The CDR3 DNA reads TGTGCCAGCAGTTTACGAGGGGGCCTGGCCAAAAACATTCAGTACTTC.

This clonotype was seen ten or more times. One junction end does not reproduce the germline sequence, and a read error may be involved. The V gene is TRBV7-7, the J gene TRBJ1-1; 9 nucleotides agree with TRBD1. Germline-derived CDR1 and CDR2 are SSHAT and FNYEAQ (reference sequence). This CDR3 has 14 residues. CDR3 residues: CASSLTDRGTEAFF. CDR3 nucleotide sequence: TGTGCTAGCAGCTTGACGGACAGGGGCACTGAAGCTTTCTTT. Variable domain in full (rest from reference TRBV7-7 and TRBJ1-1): GAGVSQSPRYKVTKRGQDVTLRCDPISSHATLYWYQQALGQGPEFLTYFNYEAQPDKSGLPSDRFSAERPEGSISTLTIQRTEQRDSAMYRCASSLTDRGTEAFFGQGTRLTVV.

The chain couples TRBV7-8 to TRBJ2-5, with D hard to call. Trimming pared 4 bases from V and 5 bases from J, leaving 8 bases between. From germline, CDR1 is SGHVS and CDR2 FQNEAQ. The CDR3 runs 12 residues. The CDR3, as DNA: TGTGCCAGCAGCTCCGTCAGGGAGACCCAGTACTTC. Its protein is CASSSVRETQYF. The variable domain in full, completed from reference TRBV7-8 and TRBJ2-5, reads GAGVSQSPRYKVAKRGQDVALRCDPISGHVSLFWYQQALGQGPEFLTYFQNEAQLDKSGLPSDRFFAERPEGSVSTLKIQRTQQEDSAVYLCASSSVRETQYFGPGTRLLVL.

The CDR3 sequence is CASSNRRQDQETQYF. CDR3 bases: TGTGCCAGCAGCAATCGTCGACAGGATCAAGAGACCCAGTACTTC. This chain connects TRBV21-1 to TRBJ2-5; the D call of TRBD1 is as the table states it, not checked on the DNA. TRBV21-1 is designated a pseudogene. The CDR3 sequence is 15 residues long.

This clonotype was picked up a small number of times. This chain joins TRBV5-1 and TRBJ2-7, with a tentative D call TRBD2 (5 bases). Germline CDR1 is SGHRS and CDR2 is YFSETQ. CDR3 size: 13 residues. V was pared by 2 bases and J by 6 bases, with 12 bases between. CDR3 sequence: CASSFGEMGEQYF. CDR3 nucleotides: TGCGCCAGCAGCTTTGGGGAGATGGGCGAGCAGTACTTC.

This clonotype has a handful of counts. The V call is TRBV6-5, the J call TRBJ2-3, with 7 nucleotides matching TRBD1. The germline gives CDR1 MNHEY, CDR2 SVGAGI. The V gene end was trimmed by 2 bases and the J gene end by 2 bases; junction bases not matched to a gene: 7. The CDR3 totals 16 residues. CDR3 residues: CASSYDYRGTTDTQYF. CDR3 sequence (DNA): TGTGCCAGCAGTTACGACTACAGGGGAACCACAGATACGCAGTATTTT.

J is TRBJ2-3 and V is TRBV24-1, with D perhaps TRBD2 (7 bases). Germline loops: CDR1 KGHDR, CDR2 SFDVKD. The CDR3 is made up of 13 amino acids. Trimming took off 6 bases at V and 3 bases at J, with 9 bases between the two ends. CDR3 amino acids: CATSRGATDTQYF. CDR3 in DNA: TGTGCCACCAGTCGGGGGGCGACAGATACGCAGTATTTT.

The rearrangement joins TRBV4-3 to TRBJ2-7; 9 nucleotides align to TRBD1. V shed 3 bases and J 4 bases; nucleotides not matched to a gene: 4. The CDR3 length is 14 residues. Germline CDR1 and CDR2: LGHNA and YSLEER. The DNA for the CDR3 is TGCGCCAGCAGCCAGCGACAGGGGGTATACGAGCAGTACTTC. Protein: CASSQRQGVYEQYF.

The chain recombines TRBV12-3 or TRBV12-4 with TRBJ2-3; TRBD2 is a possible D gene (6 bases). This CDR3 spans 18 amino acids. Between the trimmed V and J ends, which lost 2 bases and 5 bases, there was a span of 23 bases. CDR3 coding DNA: TGTGCCAGCAGTTTATCCCCCCCAAGGCTAGCGAGAGGAGATACGCAGTATTTT. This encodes CASSLSPPRLARGDTQYF.

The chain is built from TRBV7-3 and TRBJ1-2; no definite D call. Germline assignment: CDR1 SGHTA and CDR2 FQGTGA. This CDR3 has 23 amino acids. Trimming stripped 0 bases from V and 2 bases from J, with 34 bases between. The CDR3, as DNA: TGTGCCAGCAGCTTAACAGGGCAACCCCTTAAGAGATTAAAATACCAGCCCAACTATGGCTACACCTTC. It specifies CASSLTGQPLKRLKYQPNYGYTF.

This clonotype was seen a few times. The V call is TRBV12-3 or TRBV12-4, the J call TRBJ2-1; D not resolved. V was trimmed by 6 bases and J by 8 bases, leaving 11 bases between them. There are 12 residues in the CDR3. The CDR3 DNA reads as TGTGCCAGCAGAGTACCAGGCGATGAGCAGTTCTTC. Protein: CASRVPGDEQFF.

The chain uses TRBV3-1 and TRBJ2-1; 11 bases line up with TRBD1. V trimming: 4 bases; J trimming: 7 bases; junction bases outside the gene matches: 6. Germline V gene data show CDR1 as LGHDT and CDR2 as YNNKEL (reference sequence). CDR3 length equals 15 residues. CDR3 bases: TGTGCCAGCAGCCTGTCGGGACAGGGGGTGAATGAGCAGTTCTTC. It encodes CASSLSGQGVNEQFF.

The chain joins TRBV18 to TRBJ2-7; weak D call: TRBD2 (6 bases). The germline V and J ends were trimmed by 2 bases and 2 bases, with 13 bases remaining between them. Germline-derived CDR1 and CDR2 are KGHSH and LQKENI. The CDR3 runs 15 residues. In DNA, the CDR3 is TGTGCCAGCTCACCAGCGGGGCGCGGGACCTACGAGCAGTACTTC. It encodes CASSPAGRGTYEQYF.